What follows are 5 T cell receptor beta chains derived from one specimen sequenced in a study of T cell changes during pregnancy in multiple sclerosis. Measured with immunoSEQ multiplex PCR; TCRdb has only the in-frame clones, and not every one. The table includes some 70,000 clones, roughly nine tenths detected once. The sample consisted of peripheral blood, taken in the third trimester of pregnancy. Every receptor here comes from a female donor with multiple sclerosis, enrolled in a pregnancy study.

For the CDR3, the DNA is TGTGCCAGCTCACAGCAGGGAACTTATGGCTACACCTTC. This sequence encodes CASSQQGTYGYTF. The V and J genes are TRBV18 and TRBJ1-2; D might be TRBD1 (5 bases). The CDR3 consists of 13 residues. The ends were cut back, 4 bases at V and 5 bases at J, with 11 bases in the middle. Germline V gene sequence: CDR1 KGHSH, CDR2 LQKENI.

The DNA of the CDR3 is TGTGCCAGCAGCCAAGACCTTCTAAGGCAGTTCTTC. It translates to CASSQDLLRQFF. The V gene is TRBV14, the J gene TRBJ2-1; no definite D call. The germline V gene has CDR1 SGHDN and CDR2 FVKESK. CDR3 length: 12 residues. Trimming stripped 0 bases from V and 12 bases from J, with 9 bases between.

The J gene is TRBJ2-1, the V gene TRBV19; D unclear. Germline V lookup: CDR1 LNHDA, CDR2 SQIVND (reference sequence). V dropped 3 bases and J dropped 0 bases, with 9 bases sitting between them. The CDR3 has 15 residues. In nucleotides, the CDR3 is TGTGCCAGTAGTATTGCCAAGAGCTCCTACAATGAGCAGTTCTTC. Protein sequence: CASSIAKSSYNEQFF.

This chain joins TRBV18 and TRBJ2-5; D gene ambiguous. Between the trimmed V and J ends, which lost 2 bases and 2 bases, there was a span of 3 bases. This CDR3 is built from 12 residues. Looked up from germline, CDR1 is KGHSH and CDR2 is LQKENI. The CDR3 DNA reads as TGTGCCAGCTCACCAACTCAAGAGACCCAGTACTTC. The encoded protein is CASSPTQETQYF. Full variable domain (outside the CDR3, taken from reference TRBV18 and TRBJ2-5): NAGVMQNPRHLVRRRGQEARLRCSPMKGHSHVYWYRQLPEEGLKFMVYLQKENIIDESGMPKERFSAEFPKEGPSILRIQQVVRGDSAAYFCASSPTQETQYFGPGTRLLVL.

The chain couples TRBV7-9 to TRBJ2-5; D is possibly TRBD1 (6 bases). This CDR3 region has 16 residues. The V gene lost 3 bases and the J gene lost 5 bases, with 19 bases spanning the gap. Germline-derived CDR1 and CDR2 are SEHNR and FQNEAQ (reference sequence). The CDR3 reads CASSFPGQLRKETQYF. The CDR3 DNA sequence: TGTGCCAGCAGCTTTCCAGGACAGCTCCGAAAGGAGACCCAGTACTTC.